These T cell receptor beta chains were read from a single sample in a study of PD-1 blockade in classical Hodgkin lymphoma. Sequencing was performed with immunoSEQ multiplex PCR; in TCRdb, only in-frame clones are kept and a portion is missing. The table includes some 95,000 clones, about 88% detected once. The sample consisted of peripheral blood mononuclear cells (PBMCs), taken before the second cycle of nivolumab. The receptors were gathered from a human donor with classical Hodgkin lymphoma. CDR3s include the opening cysteine and the closing phenylalanine or tryptophan. A D gene is named only where the DNA matches it firmly. The listing skips clone size in some rows; elsewhere it reads once, few, many or a size class.

>once|TRBV27|-|TRBJ1-1
CASSLGTEAFF
TGTGCCAGCAGTTTAGGCACTGAAGCTTTCTTT
>-|TRBV19|-|TRBJ2-3
CASSRADTQYF
TGTGCCAGTAGTAGAGCAGATACGCAGTATTTT
>-|TRBV18|-|TRBJ1-3
CASSPIAGPDTIYF
TGTGCCAGCTCACCTATTGCGGGTCCTGACACCATATATTTT
>few|TRBV11-3|-|TRBJ1-6
CASSFASPLHF
TGTGCCAGCAGCTTCGCCTCACCCCTCCACTTT
>-|TRBV5-4|-|TRBJ2-7
CASSPGLSFYEQYF
TGTGCCAGCAGCCCCGGACTAAGTTTCTACGAGCAGTACTTC
>-|TRBV19|TRBD1|TRBJ2-6
CASSTETGIGSGANVLTF
TGTGCCAGTAGTACCGAGACAGGGATAGGCTCTGGGGCCAACGTCCTGACTTTC
>-|TRBV18|TRBD1|TRBJ2-7
CASSLSDRDSQYEQYF
TGTGCCAGCTCGCTATCCGACCGGGACAGCCAATACGAGCAGTACTTC
>-|TRBV19|-|TRBJ2-7
CASSIDLEAGSSYEQYF
TGTGCCAGTAGTATAGATCTGGAGGCGGGGAGCTCCTACGAGCAGTACTTC
>once|TRBV6-4|-|TRBJ2-4
CASSAGVLAKNIQYF
TGTGCCAGCAGTGCAGGGGTTTTAGCCAAAAACATTCAGTACTTC
>-|TRBV13|-|TRBJ2-3
CASSEALGPNTDTQYF
TGTGCCAGCAGCGAAGCGTTGGGTCCGAACACAGATACGCAGTATTTT
>-|TRBV7-6|-|TRBJ2-2
CASSLYTDTGELFF
TGTGCCAGCAGCTTATATACCGACACCGGGGAGCTGTTTTTT
>-|TRBV5-1|-|TRBJ2-2
CASSLGRQSTGELFF
TGCGCCAGCAGCTTGGGTCGGCAGTCCACCGGGGAGCTGTTTTTT
>-|TRBV5-1|-|TRBJ1-2
CASSLAGWFSNYGYTF
TGCGCCAGCAGCTTGGCCGGGTGGTTCTCTAACTATGGCTACACCTTC
>-|TRBV4-1|TRBD2|TRBJ2-3
CASSGLPGLVTSTDTQYF
TGCGCCAGCAGCGGATTACCGGGACTAGTGACTAGCACAGATACGCAGTATTTT
>-|TRBV6-6|TRBD2|TRBJ2-7
CASSYSSGRVEQYF
TGTGCCAGCAGTTACTCTAGCGGGAGGGTCGAGCAGTACTTC
>-|TRBV6-1|-|TRBJ1-2
CASGGTVNGYTF
TGTGCCAGCGGGGGGACCGTTAATGGCTACACCTTC
>-|TRBV29-1|-|TRBJ2-3
CSVEFGASTQYF
TGCAGCGTTGAGTTCGGAGCCAGTACGCAGTATTTT
>-|TRBV6-5|-|TRBJ1-1
CASSLPGGTEAFF
TGTGCCAGCAGCCTTCCTGGGGGCACTGAAGCTTTCTTT
>once|TRBV18|-|TRBJ1-2
CASSRLQGYGYTF
TGTGCCAGCTCTCGACTACAGGGCTATGGCTACACCTTC
>-|TRBV11-3|TRBD1|TRBJ2-7
CASSLGHGQGYEQYF
TGTGCCAGCAGCTTAGGCCACGGACAGGGCTACGAGCAGTACTTC
>-|TRBV19|-|TRBJ1-3
CASSMARGNTIYF
TGTGCCAGTAGTATGGCGCGTGGAAACACCATATATTTT